The 4 T cell receptor beta chains reported below all come from one sample, sequenced in a study of T cells in narcolepsy. Clones were sequenced by immunoSEQ multiplex PCR, and TCRdb holds only the in-frame ones, with some missing. Of 32,000 or so clones listed, around three quarters are singletons. Source material: memory (CD45RA-) CD4+ T cells from blood. The receptors stem from a human donor in good health.

The chain combines TRBV19 with TRBJ2-5; a possible D gene is TRBD1 (5 bases). The CDR3 is 16 amino acids. Looked up from germline, CDR1 is LNHDA and CDR2 is SQIVND (reference sequence). V was trimmed by 4 bases and J by 3 bases, leaving 18 bases between them. CDR3 DNA: TGTGCCAGTAGTAGTCCTCCTAACGACAGAAAAGAGACCCAGTACTTC. Translating it yields CASSSPPNDRKETQYF. The whole variable domain, remainder taken from reference TRBV19 and TRBJ2-5, is DGGITQSPKYLFRKEGQNVTLSCEQNLNHDAMYWYRQDPGQGLRLIYYSQIVNDFQKGDIAEGYSVSREKKESFPLTVTSAQKNPTAFYLCASSSPPNDRKETQYFGPGTRLLVL.

This clone has only a few counts. V usage is TRBV6-5 and J usage is TRBJ1-1; 7 bases are a match to TRBD1. The junction had 4 bases not matched to a gene; V was cut back by 8 bases and J by 1 base. The CDR3 runs 13 residues. Looked up from germline, CDR1 is MNHEY and CDR2 is SVGAGI. The CDR3 DNA sequence: TGTGCCAGCCAGAGGACAGGGAACACTGAAGCTTTCTTT. Translating gives CASQRTGNTEAFF.

This clone is medium-sized within its sample. The chain carries TRBV6-1 and TRBJ1-1; weak D call: TRBD1 (5 bases). The V gene lost 1 base and the J gene lost 1 base, with 7 bases spanning the gap. Germline CDR1 and CDR2: MNHNS and SASEGT. CDR3 length equals 14 residues. The CDR3, as DNA: TGTGCCAGCAGTGAAGACCAGGGGAACACTGAAGCTTTCTTT. Protein product: CASSEDQGNTEAFF.

V usage is TRBV2 and J usage is TRBJ2-2; tentative D call: TRBD1 (5 bases). Germline lookup yields CDR1 SNHLY and CDR2 FYNNEI. The CDR3 loop spans 17 amino acids. V was trimmed by 2 bases and J by 0 bases, leaving 13 bases between them. Here the CDR3 DNA reads TGTGCCAGCAGTGAACATATTCAGGGTGCGAACACCGGGGAGCTGTTTTTT. Protein: CASSEHIQGANTGELFF.